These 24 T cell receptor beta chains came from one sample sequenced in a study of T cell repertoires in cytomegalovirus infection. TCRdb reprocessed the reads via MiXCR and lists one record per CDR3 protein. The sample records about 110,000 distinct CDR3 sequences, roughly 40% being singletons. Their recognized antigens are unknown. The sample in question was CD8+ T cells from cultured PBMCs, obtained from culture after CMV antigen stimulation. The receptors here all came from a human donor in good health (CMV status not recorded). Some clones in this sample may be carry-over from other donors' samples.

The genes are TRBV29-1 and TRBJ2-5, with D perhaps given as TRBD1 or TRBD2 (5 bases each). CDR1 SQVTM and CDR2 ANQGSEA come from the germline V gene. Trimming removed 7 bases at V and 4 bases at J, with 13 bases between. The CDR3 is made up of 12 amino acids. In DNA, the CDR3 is TGCAGCGCTGACTACCAGGGAGAGACCCAGTACTTC. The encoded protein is CSADYQGETQYF.

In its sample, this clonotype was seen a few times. Here the CDR3 DNA reads TGTGCCAGCAGTTTATCGGGGGTCGGGGAGCAGTACTTC. Its protein product is CASSLSGVGEQYF. The rearrangement uses TRBV27 and TRBJ2-7, with D possibly being TRBD1 or TRBD2 (5 bases each). Trimming pared 0 bases from V and 7 bases from J, leaving 10 bases between. This CDR3 comprises 13 residues. Germline-derived CDR1 and CDR2 are MNHEY and SMNVEV (reference sequence).

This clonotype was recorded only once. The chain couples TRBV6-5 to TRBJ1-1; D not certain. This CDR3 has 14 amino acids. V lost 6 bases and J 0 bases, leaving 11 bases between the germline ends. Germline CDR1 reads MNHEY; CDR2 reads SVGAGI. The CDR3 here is CASSYTQVNTEAFF. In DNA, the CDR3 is TGTGCCAGCAGCTATACCCAGGTGAACACTGAAGCTTTCTTT.

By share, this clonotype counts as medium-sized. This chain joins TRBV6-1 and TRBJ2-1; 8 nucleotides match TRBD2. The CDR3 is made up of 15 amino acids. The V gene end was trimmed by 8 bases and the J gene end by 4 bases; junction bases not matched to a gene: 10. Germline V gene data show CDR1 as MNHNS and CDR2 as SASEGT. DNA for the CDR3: TGTGCCAGCCTCCCCCGAGCGGGGGAGTACAATGAGCAGTTCTTC. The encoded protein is CASLPRAGEYNEQFF.

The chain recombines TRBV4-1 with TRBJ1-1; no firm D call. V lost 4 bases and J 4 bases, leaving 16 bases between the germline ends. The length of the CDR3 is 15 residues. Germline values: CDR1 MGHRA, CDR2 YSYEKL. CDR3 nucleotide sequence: TGCGCCAGCAGCCCCCAGGCTTCACTGGGCACTGAAGCTTTCTTT. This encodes CASSPQASLGTEAFF.

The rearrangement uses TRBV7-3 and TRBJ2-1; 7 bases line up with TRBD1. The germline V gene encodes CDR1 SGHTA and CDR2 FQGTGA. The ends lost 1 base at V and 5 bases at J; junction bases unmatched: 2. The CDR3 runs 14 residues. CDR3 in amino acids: CASSLRDSNNEQFF. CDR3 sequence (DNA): TGTGCCAGCAGCTTAAGGGACAGCAACAATGAGCAGTTCTTC.

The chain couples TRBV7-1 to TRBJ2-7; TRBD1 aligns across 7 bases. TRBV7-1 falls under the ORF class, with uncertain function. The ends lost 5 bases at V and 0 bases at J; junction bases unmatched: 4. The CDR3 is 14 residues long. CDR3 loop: CASSHRDSSYEQYF. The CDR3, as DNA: TGTGCCAGCAGCCACCGGGACAGCTCCTACGAGCAGTACTTC.

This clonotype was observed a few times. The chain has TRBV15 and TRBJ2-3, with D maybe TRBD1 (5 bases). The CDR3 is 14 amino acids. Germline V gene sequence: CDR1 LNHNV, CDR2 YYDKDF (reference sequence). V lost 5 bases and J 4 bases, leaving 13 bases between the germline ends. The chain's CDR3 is CATSPVRGSDTQYF. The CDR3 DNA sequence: TGTGCCACCAGCCCAGTTAGGGGATCAGATACGCAGTATTTT.

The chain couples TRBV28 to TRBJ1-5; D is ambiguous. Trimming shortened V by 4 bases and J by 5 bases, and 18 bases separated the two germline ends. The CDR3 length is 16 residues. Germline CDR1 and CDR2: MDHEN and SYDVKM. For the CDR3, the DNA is TGTGCCAGCAGTTCCCCCGTGAGACACACGGATCAGCCCCAGCATTTT. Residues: CASSSPVRHTDQPQHF.

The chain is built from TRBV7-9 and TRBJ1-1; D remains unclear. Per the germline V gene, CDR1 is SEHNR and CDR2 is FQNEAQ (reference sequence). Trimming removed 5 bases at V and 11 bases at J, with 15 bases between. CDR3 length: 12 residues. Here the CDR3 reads CASSRTLELAFF. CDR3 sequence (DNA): TGTGCCAGCAGCCGGACTCTCGAGTTGGCTTTCTTT.

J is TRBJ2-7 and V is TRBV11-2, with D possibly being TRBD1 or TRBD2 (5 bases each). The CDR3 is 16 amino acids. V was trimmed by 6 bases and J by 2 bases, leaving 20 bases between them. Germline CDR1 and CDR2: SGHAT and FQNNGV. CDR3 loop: CASRTFRGSQTYEQYF. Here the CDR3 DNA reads TGTGCCAGCAGAACATTCCGGGGCAGTCAGACCTACGAGCAGTACTTC.

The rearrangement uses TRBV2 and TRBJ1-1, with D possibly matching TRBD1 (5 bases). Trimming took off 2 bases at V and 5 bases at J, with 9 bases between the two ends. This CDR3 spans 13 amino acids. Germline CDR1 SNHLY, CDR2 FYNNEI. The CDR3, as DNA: TGTGCCAGCAGTGAATACCGACAGACTGAAGCTTTCTTT. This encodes CASSEYRQTEAFF.

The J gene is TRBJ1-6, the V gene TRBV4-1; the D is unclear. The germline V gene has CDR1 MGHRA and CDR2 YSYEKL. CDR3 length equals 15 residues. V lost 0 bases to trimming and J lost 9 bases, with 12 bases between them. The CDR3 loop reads CASSQEGEGTSPLHF. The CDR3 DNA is TGCGCCAGCAGCCAAGAGGGAGAGGGCACTTCACCCCTCCACTTT.

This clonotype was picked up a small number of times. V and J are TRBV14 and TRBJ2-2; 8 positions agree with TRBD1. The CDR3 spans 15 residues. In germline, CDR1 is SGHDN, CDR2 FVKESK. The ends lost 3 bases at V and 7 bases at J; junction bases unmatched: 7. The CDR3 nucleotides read TGTGCCAGCAGCCAGATACAGGGGGTTCACGGGGAGCTGTTTTTT. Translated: CASSQIQGVHGELFF.

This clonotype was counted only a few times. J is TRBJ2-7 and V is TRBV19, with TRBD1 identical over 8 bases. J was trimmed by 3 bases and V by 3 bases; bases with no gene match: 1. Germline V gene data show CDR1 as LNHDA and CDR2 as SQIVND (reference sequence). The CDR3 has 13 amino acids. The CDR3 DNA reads TGTGCCAGTAGTATGGACAGGGACTACGAGCAGTACTTC. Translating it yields CASSMDRDYEQYF.

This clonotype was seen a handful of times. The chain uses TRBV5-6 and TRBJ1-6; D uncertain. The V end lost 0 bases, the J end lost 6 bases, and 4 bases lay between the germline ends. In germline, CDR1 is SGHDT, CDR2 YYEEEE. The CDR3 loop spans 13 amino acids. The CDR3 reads CASSLGLNSPLHF. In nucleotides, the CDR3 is TGTGCCAGCAGCTTGGGACTTAATTCACCCCTCCACTTT.

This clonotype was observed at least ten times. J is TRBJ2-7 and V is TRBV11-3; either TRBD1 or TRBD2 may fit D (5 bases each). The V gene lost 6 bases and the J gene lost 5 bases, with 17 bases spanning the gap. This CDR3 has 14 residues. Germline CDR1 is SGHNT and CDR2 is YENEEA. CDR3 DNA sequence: TGTGCCAGCAGGAAAACAGGCGAGGGCGACGAGCAGTACTTC. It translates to CASRKTGEGDEQYF.

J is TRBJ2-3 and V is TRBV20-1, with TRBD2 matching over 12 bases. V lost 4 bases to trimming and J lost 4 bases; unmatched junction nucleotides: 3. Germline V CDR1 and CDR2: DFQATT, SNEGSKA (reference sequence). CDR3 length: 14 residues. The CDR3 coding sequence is TGCAGTGCTAACCTAGCGGGGGGGGCAGATACGCAGTATTTT. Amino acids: CSANLAGGADTQYF.

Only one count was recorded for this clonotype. The CDR3 bases are TGTGCCAGCAGCGCGGGGGGATTTGCAGATACGCAGTATTTT. Protein product: CASSAGGFADTQYF. The chain couples TRBV2 to TRBJ2-3, with TRBD2 identical over 8 bases. J lost 4 bases, V lost 6 bases, and 6 bases had no gene match. The CDR3 covers 14 residues. In germline, CDR1 is SNHLY, CDR2 FYNNEI.

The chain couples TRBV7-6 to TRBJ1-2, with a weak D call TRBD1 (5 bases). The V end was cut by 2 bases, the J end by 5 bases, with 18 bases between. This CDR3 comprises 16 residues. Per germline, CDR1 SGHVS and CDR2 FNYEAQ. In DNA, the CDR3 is TGTGCCAGCAGCTTACCCTCGGCGGAAGAGGGGTATGGCTACACCTTC. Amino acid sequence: CASSLPSAEEGYGYTF.

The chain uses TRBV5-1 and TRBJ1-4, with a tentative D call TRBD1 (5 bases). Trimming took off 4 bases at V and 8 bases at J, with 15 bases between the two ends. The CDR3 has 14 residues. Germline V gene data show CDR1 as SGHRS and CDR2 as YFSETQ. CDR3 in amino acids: CASSGYQGGEKLFF. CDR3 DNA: TGCGCCAGCAGCGGTTACCAGGGCGGGGAAAAACTGTTTTTT.

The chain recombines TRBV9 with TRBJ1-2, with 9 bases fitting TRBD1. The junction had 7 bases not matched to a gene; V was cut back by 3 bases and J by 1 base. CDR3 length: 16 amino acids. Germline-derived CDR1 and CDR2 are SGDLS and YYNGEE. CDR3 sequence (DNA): TGTGCCAGCAGCGGCGTGAGGGACAGGGTTAACTATGGCTACACCTTC. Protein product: CASSGVRDRVNYGYTF.

CDR3 nucleotide sequence: TGTGCCTGGGGTAGCGGACCAAACTATGAGCAGTTCTTC. Translation gives CAWGSGPNYEQFF. J is TRBJ2-1 and V is TRBV30; D might be TRBD2 (6 bases). The CDR3 runs to 13 residues. V shed 5 bases and J shed 8 bases, with 16 bases lying between them. The germline V gene encodes CDR1 GTSNPN and CDR2 SVGIG (reference sequence).

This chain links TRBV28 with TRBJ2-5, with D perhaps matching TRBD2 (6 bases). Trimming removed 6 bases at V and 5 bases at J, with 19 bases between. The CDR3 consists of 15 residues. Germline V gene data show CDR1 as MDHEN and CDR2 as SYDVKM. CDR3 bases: TGTGCCAGCAGGGGGGACTGGCCTTCGGGTGAGACCCAGTACTTC. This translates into CASRGDWPSGETQYF.